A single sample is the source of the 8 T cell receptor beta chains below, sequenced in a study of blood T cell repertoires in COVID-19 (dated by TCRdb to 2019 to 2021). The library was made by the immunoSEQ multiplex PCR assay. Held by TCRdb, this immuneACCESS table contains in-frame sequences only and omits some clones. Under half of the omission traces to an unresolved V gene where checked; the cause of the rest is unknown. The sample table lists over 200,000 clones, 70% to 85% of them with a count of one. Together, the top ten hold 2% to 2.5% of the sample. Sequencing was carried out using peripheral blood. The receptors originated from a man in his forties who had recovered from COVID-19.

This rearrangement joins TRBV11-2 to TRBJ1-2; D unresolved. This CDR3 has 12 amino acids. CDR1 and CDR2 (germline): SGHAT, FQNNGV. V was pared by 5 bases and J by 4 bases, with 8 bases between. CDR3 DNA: TGTGCCAGCAGCGCAGCGGGCTATGGCTACACCTTC. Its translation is CASSAAGYGYTF.

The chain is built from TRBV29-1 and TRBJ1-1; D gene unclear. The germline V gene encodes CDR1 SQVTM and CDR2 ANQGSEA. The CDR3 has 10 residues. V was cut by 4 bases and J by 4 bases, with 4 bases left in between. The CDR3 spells CSVVITEAFF. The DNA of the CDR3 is TGCAGCGTTGTTATCACTGAAGCTTTCTTT.

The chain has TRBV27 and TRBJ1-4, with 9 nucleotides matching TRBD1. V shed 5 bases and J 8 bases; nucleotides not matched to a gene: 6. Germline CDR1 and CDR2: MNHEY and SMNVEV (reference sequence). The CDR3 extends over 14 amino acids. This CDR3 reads CASSRQGGLEKLFF. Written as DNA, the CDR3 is TGTGCCAGCAGTCGACAGGGGGGGTTAGAAAAACTGTTTTTT.

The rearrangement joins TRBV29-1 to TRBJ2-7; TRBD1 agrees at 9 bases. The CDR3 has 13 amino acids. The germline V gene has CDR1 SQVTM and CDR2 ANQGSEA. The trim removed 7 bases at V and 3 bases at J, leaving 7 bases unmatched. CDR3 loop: CSALQGANYEQYF. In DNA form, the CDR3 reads TGCAGCGCACTACAGGGGGCGAACTACGAGCAGTACTTC.

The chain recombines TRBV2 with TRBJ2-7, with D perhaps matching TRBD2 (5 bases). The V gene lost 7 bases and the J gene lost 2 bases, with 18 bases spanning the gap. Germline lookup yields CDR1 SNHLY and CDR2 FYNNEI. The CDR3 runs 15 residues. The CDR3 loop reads CASTITGITPYEQYF. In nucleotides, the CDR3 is TGTGCCAGCACAATTACCGGGATTACACCCTACGAGCAGTACTTC.

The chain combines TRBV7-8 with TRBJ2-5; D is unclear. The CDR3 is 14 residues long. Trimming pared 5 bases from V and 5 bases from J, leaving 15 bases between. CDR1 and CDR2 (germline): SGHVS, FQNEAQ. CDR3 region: CASSANRQRETQYF. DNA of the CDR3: TGTGCCAGCAGCGCGAACCGCCAGAGGGAGACCCAGTACTTC.

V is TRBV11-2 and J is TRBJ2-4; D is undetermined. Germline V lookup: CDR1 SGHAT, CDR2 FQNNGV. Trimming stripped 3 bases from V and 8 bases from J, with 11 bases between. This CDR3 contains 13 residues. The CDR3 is CASSFEVRDIQYF. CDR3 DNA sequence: TGTGCCAGCAGCTTTGAGGTTCGGGACATTCAGTACTTC. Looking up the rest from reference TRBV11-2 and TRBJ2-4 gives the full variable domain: EAGVAQSPRYKIIEKRQSVAFWCNPISGHATLYWYQQILGQGPKLLIQFQNNGVVDDSQLPKDRFSAERLKGVDSTLKIQPAKLEDSAVYLCASSFEVRDIQYFGAGTRLSVL.

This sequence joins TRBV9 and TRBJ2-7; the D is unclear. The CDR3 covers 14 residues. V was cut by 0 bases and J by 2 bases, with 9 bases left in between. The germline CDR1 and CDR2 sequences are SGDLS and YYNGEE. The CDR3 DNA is TGTGCCAGCAGCGTAGGAATAGTGCCCTACGAGCAGTACTTC. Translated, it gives CASSVGIVPYEQYF.